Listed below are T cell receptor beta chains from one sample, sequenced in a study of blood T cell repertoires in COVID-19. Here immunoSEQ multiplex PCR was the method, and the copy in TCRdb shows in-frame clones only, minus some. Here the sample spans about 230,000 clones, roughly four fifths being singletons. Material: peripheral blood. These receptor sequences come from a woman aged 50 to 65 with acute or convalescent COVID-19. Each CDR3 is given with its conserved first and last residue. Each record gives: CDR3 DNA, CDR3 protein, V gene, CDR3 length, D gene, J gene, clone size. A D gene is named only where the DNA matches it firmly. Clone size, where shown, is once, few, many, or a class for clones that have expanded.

cdr3_nt: TGTGCCAGCAGCTTGGGGTGGGACAGGGGGGAAGAGACCCAGTACTTC
cdr3_aa: CASSLGWDRGEETQYF
v_call: TRBV5-4
cdr3_length: 16
d_call: TRBD1
j_call: TRBJ2-5
clone_size: .

cdr3_nt: TGTGCCAGCTCCTATAGGGGGAATGAGCAGTTCTTC
cdr3_aa: CASSYRGNEQFF
v_call: TRBV27
cdr3_length: 12
d_call: .
j_call: TRBJ2-1
clone_size: .

cdr3_nt: TGTGCCAGCCAGACGACGCGGGATACGCAGTATTTT
cdr3_aa: CASQTTRDTQYF
v_call: TRBV18
cdr3_length: 12
d_call: .
j_call: TRBJ2-3
clone_size: few

cdr3_nt: TGTGCCAGCAGCCTTCGGGACAGGGTTTTTTCACCCCTCCACTTT
cdr3_aa: CASSLRDRVFSPLHF
v_call: TRBV5-6
cdr3_length: 15
d_call: TRBD1
j_call: TRBJ1-6
clone_size: .

cdr3_nt: TGCGCCAGCAGCGCAAGACAACCGGGACTAGCCGGCGGAGATACGCAGTATTTT
cdr3_aa: CASSARQPGLAGGDTQYF
v_call: TRBV5-1
cdr3_length: 18
d_call: TRBD2
j_call: TRBJ2-3
clone_size: .

cdr3_nt: TGTGCCAGCAGCTTAGATCGGGGAAAATCTGGAAACACCATATATTTT
cdr3_aa: CASSLDRGKSGNTIYF
v_call: TRBV7-8
cdr3_length: 16
d_call: .
j_call: TRBJ1-3
clone_size: .

cdr3_nt: TGTGCCAGCATGCGGGAGAACACTGAAGCTTTCTTT
cdr3_aa: CASMRENTEAFF
v_call: TRBV2
cdr3_length: 12
d_call: .
j_call: TRBJ1-1
clone_size: .

cdr3_nt: TGTGCCAGCAGCCCAGGGACAGGGGGTCTAATCTATGGCTACACCTTC
cdr3_aa: CASSPGTGGLIYGYTF
v_call: TRBV5-6
cdr3_length: 16
d_call: TRBD1
j_call: TRBJ1-2
clone_size: .

cdr3_nt: TGTGCCAGTAGTCTAGCGACAGGGGGCTACGAGCAGTACTTC
cdr3_aa: CASSLATGGYEQYF
v_call: TRBV19
cdr3_length: 14
d_call: TRBD1
j_call: TRBJ2-7
clone_size: .

cdr3_nt: TGTGCCAGCAGCCAAAACGCAGGAGGCCTTTCTGGGGCCAACGTCCTGACTTTC
cdr3_aa: CASSQNAGGLSGANVLTF
v_call: TRBV4-2
cdr3_length: 18
d_call: .
j_call: TRBJ2-6
clone_size: few

cdr3_nt: TGCGCCAGCAGCTTGGCCCCTGACAGGGGGAAGGGGGCCGGCGTCTTC
cdr3_aa: CASSLAPDRGKGAGVF
v_call: TRBV5-1
cdr3_length: 16
d_call: TRBD1
j_call: TRBJ2-7
clone_size: .

cdr3_nt: TGTGCCAGCAGCCACGAACAGATAAGCACAGATACGCAGTATTTT
cdr3_aa: CASSHEQISTDTQYF
v_call: TRBV14
cdr3_length: 15
d_call: .
j_call: TRBJ2-3
clone_size: few

cdr3_nt: TGTGCCAGCAGCCAAGAGGAGGGAGGGAGGAGCAATCAGCCCCAGCATTTT
cdr3_aa: CASSQEEGGRSNQPQHF
v_call: TRBV3-1/TRBV3-2
cdr3_length: 17
d_call: .
j_call: TRBJ1-5
clone_size: .

cdr3_nt: TGTGCCAGCAGTTTATCCAGGCAGAGTGAGCAGTTCTTC
cdr3_aa: CASSLSRQSEQFF
v_call: TRBV27
cdr3_length: 13
d_call: .
j_call: TRBJ2-1
clone_size: .

cdr3_nt: TGTGCCAGTACCCAGAACGGGGGGAGCTCCTACAATGAGCAGTTCTTC
cdr3_aa: CASTQNGGSSYNEQFF
v_call: TRBV19
cdr3_length: 16
d_call: TRBD2
j_call: TRBJ2-1
clone_size: .

cdr3_nt: TGTGCCAGCTCACCACCCGGGACAGGGAGTGGCTACACCTTC
cdr3_aa: CASSPPGTGSGYTF
v_call: TRBV18
cdr3_length: 14
d_call: TRBD1
j_call: TRBJ1-2
clone_size: .

cdr3_nt: TGTGCCAGCAGTGAAGGGACAGACCACTATGGCTACACCTTC
cdr3_aa: CASSEGTDHYGYTF
v_call: TRBV25-1
cdr3_length: 14
d_call: TRBD1
j_call: TRBJ1-2
clone_size: .

cdr3_nt: TGTGCCAGCAGCCCGGACGGGGTCCACAATCAGCCCCAGCATTTT
cdr3_aa: CASSPDGVHNQPQHF
v_call: TRBV11-2
cdr3_length: 15
d_call: .
j_call: TRBJ1-5
clone_size: .

cdr3_nt: TGCGCCAGCAGCCAACTCCCTTTGCTGGTCCCGGGAGAGCAGTACTTC
cdr3_aa: CASSQLPLLVPGEQYF
v_call: TRBV4-1
cdr3_length: 16
d_call: .
j_call: TRBJ2-7
clone_size: .

cdr3_nt: TGTGCCAGTAGTAGGACAGGGGGCGCGGAGCCCCAGCATTTT
cdr3_aa: CASSRTGGAEPQHF
v_call: TRBV19
cdr3_length: 14
d_call: TRBD1
j_call: TRBJ1-5
clone_size: .

cdr3_nt: TGTGCCAGCAGCTTAGTAGGGGGTGGCGAAAAACTGTTTTTT
cdr3_aa: CASSLVGGGEKLFF
v_call: TRBV7-2
cdr3_length: 14
d_call: .
j_call: TRBJ1-4
clone_size: .

cdr3_nt: TGTGCCAGCTCTGTAGCTAACTATGGCTACACCTTC
cdr3_aa: CASSVANYGYTF
v_call: TRBV6-1
cdr3_length: 12
d_call: .
j_call: TRBJ1-2
clone_size: .

cdr3_nt: TGCGCCAGCAGTCAATCGACAGGCGCCTACGAGCAGTACTTC
cdr3_aa: CASSQSTGAYEQYF
v_call: TRBV23-1
cdr3_length: 14
d_call: .
j_call: TRBJ2-7
clone_size: .

cdr3_nt: TGTGCCAGCTCACCGCTCTCAGGAGGAGCTTTCTTT
cdr3_aa: CASSPLSGGAFF
v_call: TRBV5-4
cdr3_length: 12
d_call: .
j_call: TRBJ1-1
clone_size: .

cdr3_nt: TGTGCCAGTAGAACAGCCATTGAAGCTTTCTTT
cdr3_aa: CASRTAIEAFF
v_call: TRBV19
cdr3_length: 11
d_call: .
j_call: TRBJ1-1
clone_size: .